This TCR beta chain was retrieved from a study of shared clonotypes between healthy human individuals. Overall study findings and caveats: Some clonotypes were shared by all four sorted-subset donors, while others were not shared. The non-shared ones had lower generation probabilities than the shared ones.

Donors had no recently reported acute infections or vaccinations and were HIV-negative. Clones were read by immunoSEQ multiplex PCR, and TCRdb kept only the in-frame ones, dropping some. The sample has roughly 520,000 clones, roughly 95% seen once; the top ten hold about 0.06%. About this clone itself: The antigen remains undetermined.

The source material was naive CD4+ T cells sorted from blood. Subset meaning: CD45RA+ positively selected. This TCR was sampled from a woman aged 30 to 39 in good health.

CDR3 sequence (DNA): TGTGCCTGGAGTGTTGGTAGCGGGACGGGCGGGGAGCTGTTTTTT. Translated, it gives CAWSVGSGTGGELFF. The chain carries TRBV30 and TRBJ2-2; 8 bases map to TRBD2. CDR1 is GTSNPN, CDR2 SVGIG, per germline (reference sequence). The CDR3 contains 15 residues. J was trimmed by 7 bases and V by 0 bases; bases with no gene match: 7.